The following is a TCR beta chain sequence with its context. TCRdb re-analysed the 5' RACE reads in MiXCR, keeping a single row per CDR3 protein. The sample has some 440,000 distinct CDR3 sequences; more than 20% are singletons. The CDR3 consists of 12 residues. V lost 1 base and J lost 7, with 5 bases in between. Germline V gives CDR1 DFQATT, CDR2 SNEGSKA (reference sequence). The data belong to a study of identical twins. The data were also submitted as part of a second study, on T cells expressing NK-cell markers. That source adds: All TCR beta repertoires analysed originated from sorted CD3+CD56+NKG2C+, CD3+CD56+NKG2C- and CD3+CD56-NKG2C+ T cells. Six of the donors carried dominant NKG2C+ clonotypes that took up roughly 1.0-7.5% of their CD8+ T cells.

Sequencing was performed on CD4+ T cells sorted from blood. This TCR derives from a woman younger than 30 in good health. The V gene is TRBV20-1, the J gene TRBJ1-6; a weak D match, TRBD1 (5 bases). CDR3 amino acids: CSARGQNSPLHF. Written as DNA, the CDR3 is TGCAGTGCTAGAGGACAGAATTCACCCCTCCACTTT.